Listed here is a single T cell receptor beta chain. These data are taken from a study of blood T cell repertoires in COVID-19. Sequenced by immunoSEQ multiplex PCR; TCRdb stores in-frame clones only, minus some. Among 39,000 or so clones listed, more than 85% were seen once. The germline V and J ends were trimmed by 6 bases and 7 bases, with 22 bases remaining between them. This CDR3 is 16 amino acids long. Germline assignment: CDR1 SGHRS and CDR2 YFSETQ. The chain has TRBV5-1 and TRBJ2-2, with TRBD1 as a possible D gene (6 bases). The TCR comes from a man aged 45 to 65 with active COVID-19. The sequenced sample consisted of peripheral blood. As DNA, the CDR3 is TGCGCCAGCACCACCAGCCTTGGGACACAATTCGGGGAGCTGTTTTTT. Protein sequence: CASTTSLGTQFGELFF. Variable domain in full (rest from reference TRBV5-1 and TRBJ2-2): KAGVTQTPRYLIKTRGQQVTLSCSPISGHRSVSWYQQTPGQGLQFLFEYFSETQRNKGNFPGRFSGRQFSNSRSEMNVSTLELGDSALYLCASTTSLGTQFGELFFGEGSRLTVL.